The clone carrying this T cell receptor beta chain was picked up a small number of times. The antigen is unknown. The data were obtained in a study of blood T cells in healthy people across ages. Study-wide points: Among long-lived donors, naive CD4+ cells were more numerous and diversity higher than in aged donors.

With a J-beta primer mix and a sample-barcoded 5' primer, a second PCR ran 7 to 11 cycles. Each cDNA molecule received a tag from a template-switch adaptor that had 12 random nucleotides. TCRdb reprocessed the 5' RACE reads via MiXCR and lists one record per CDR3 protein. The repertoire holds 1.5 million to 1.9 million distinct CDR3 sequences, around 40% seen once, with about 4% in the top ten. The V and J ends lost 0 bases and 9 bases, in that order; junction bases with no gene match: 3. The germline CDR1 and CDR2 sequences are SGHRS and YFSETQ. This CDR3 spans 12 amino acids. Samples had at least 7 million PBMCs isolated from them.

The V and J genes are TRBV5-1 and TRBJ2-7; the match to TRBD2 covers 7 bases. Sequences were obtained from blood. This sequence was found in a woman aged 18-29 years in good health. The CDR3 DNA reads TGCGCCAGCAGCTTGGAGCGGGGATCGCAGTACTTC. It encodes CASSLERGSQYF.